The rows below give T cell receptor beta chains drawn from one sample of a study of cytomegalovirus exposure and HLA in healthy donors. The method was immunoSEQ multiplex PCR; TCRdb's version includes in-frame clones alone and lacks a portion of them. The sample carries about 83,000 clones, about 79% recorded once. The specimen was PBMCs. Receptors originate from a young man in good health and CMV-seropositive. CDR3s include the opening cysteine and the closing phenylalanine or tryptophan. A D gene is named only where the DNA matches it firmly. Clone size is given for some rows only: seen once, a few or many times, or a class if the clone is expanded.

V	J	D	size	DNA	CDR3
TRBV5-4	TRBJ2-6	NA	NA	TGTGCCAGCAGCTTGGGGGCAGGGCTGTCTGGGGCCAACGTCCTGACTTTC	CASSLGAGLSGANVLTF
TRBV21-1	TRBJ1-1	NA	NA	TGTGCCAGCAGCAAAGTAGGAGGGCGGATGAACACTGAAGCTTTCTTT	CASSKVGGRMNTEAFF
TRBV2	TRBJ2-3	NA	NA	TGTGCCAGCAGCGAGGACTATATGTCGAATTCAGATACGCAGTATTTT	CASSEDYMSNSDTQYF
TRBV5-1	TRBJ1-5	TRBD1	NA	TGCGCCAGCAGCCCCGGACAGGGGAGAATAGGCAATCAGCCCCAGCATTTT	CASSPGQGRIGNQPQHF
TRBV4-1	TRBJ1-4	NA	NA	TGCGCCAGCAGCCAAGATCGGGAGGGGCGCGGAAAACTGTTTTTT	CASSQDREGRGKLFF
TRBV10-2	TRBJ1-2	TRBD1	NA	TGCGCCAGCAACAACAGGGGGCAATTTGGCTACACCTTC	CASNNRGQFGYTF
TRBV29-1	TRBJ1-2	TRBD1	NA	TGCAGCGTGCCCCCGACAGGGGCATTCGGCTACACCTTC	CSVPPTGAFGYTF
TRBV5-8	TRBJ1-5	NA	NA	TGTGCCAGCAGCTTTCGAGGTAGCAATCAGCCCCAGCATTTT	CASSFRGSNQPQHF
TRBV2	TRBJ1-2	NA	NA	TGTGCCAGCAGCGGGGTCAACTATGGCTACACCTTC	CASSGVNYGYTF
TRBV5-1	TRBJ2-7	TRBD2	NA	TGCGCCAGCAGCTTCGTGGGCGGGAGAAGCTACGAGCAGTACTTC	CASSFVGGRSYEQYF
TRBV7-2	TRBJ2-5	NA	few	TGTGCCAGCAGCCTCGCGGGCACCCTCCAAGAGACCCAGTACTTC	CASSLAGTLQETQYF
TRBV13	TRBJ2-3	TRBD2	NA	TGTGCCAGCAGCTCCCCCGGGACTAGCGGCACAGATACGCAGTATTTT	CASSSPGTSGTDTQYF
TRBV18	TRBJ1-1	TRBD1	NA	TGTGCCAGCTCAGAGGGGGCGGGCGCTGAAGCTTTCTTT	CASSEGAGAEAFF
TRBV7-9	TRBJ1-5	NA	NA	TGTGCCAGCAGCTTTGAAGGGGGTCAGCCCCAGCATTTT	CASSFEGGQPQHF
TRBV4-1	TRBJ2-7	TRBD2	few	TGCGCCAGCAGCCAAGGACTAGCGGGAGGTAGCTCCTACGAGCAGTACTTC	CASSQGLAGGSSYEQYF
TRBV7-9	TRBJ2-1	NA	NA	TGTGCCGGATCAACGGCAGCGGCCGGTGAGCAGTTCTTC	CAGSTAAAGEQFF
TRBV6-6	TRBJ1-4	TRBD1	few	TGTGCCAGCAGTTACCTCAGACAGGGGGCCGATGAAAAACTGTTTTTT	CASSYLRQGADEKLFF
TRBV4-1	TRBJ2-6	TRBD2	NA	TGCGCCAGCAGCCAAGAGAATCTAGCGGCAAGCTCTGGGGCCAACGTCCTGACTTTC	CASSQENLAASSGANVLTF
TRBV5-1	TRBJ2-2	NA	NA	TGCGCCAGCAGCTTACGCCCGACAATGAACACCGGGGAGCTGTTTTTT	CASSLRPTMNTGELFF
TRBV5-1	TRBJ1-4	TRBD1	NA	TGCGCCAGCAGCACGACAGGGGGCGGCGAAAAACTGTTTTTT	CASSTTGGGEKLFF
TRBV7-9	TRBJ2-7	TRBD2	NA	TGTGCCAGCAGCTCCAGCGGGAGCGGGAACGAGCAGTACTTC	CASSSSGSGNEQYF
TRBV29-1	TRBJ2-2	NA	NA	TGCAGCGTAAGACAGGAGGCGAACACCGGGGAGCTGTTTTTC	CSVRQEANTGELFF
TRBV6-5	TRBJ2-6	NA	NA	TGTGCCAGCAGTATCACAGGGCAGGGGGCCAACGTCCTGACTTTC	CASSITGQGANVLTF
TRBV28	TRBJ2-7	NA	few	TGTGCCAGCAGTTTAGGGCAGGGCTCCGTCTACGAGCAGTACTTC	CASSLGQGSVYEQYF
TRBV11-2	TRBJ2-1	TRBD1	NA	TGTGCCAGCAGTCCCGGCAGGGGGCTATCCTACAATGAGCAGTTCTTC	CASSPGRGLSYNEQFF
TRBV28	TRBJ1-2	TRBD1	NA	TGTGCCAGCAGTTTCGACAGGGCCTATGGCTACACCTTC	CASSFDRAYGYTF
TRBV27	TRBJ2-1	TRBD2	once	TGTGCCTCGACTAGCGGGATTTACAATGAGCAGTTCTTC	CASTSGIYNEQFF
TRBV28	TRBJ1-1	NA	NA	TGTGCCAGCAGTTTAGCGATATCTGGTGAAGCTTTCTTT	CASSLAISGEAFF
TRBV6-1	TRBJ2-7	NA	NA	TGTGCCAGCAGTGAAGTAGAGGCCTACGAGCAGTACTTC	CASSEVEAYEQYF
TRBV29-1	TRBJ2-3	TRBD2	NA	TGCAGCGTTGAAGACCCCGGGAGGGCCACAGATACGCAGTATTTT	CSVEDPGRATDTQYF
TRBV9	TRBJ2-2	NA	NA	TGTGCCAGCAGCGTAGGCGGGAACACCGGGGAGCTGTTTTTT	CASSVGGNTGELFF
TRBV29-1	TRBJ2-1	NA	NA	TGCAGCGCCGACACAGGCCGAGGTATGAATGAGCAGTTCTTC	CSADTGRGMNEQFF
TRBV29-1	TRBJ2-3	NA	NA	TGCAGCGGCGACAACACAGATACGCAGTATTTT	CSGDNTDTQYF